What follows are 15 T cell receptor beta chains derived from one specimen sequenced in a study of brain T cells in children with intractable seizures. Sequencing was performed with immunoSEQ multiplex PCR; in TCRdb, only in-frame clones are kept and a portion is missing. The sample includes over 95,000 clones, approximately 94% of them seen just once. Sequenced here: peripheral blood, sampled at surgery. These receptors came from a boy in the first two years of life with hemimegalencephaly and intractable seizures.

The rearrangement links TRBV6-5 to TRBJ1-1; D is perhaps TRBD1 (5 bases). This CDR3 contains 13 residues. The V end lost 2 bases, the J end lost 8 bases, and 12 bases lay between the germline ends. Germline V gives CDR1 MNHEY, CDR2 SVGAGI. The DNA of the CDR3 is TGTGCCAGCAGTTACGCGGGGACCCAAGAAGCTTTCTTT. Translated: CASSYAGTQEAFF.

This sequence joins TRBV27 and TRBJ2-7; 7 bases are a match to TRBD1. Trimming at V came to 5 bases and at J to 6 bases, leaving 10 bases not matched to a gene. In germline, CDR1 is MNHEY, CDR2 SMNVEV (reference sequence). The CDR3 contains 14 residues. CDR3 sequence (DNA): TGTGCCAGCAGTCAAGCGGCAGGGGGTTTCGAGCAGTACTTC. It codes for CASSQAAGGFEQYF.

The V gene is TRBV7-2, the J gene TRBJ2-4; tentatively, D is TRBD2 (6 bases). This CDR3 has 14 residues. Trimming took 8 bases from V and 0 from J, leaving 11 bases between them. Germline V gene data show CDR1 as SGHTA and CDR2 as FQGNSA. For the CDR3, the DNA is TGTGCCAGCGGGGGGTGGGGAGCCAAAAACATTCAGTACTTC. Its translation: CASGGWGAKNIQYF.

This chain uses TRBV5-1 with TRBJ1-1; 10 bases are shared with TRBD1. The CDR3 has 16 residues. CDR1 and CDR2 (germline): SGHRS, YFSETQ. Trimming cost V 4 bases and J 4 bases; bases outside gene matches: 10. The CDR3 nucleotides are TGCGCCAGCAGCACATGGGACAGGGGCGGGATCACTGAAGCTTTCTTT. Encoded protein: CASSTWDRGGITEAFF.

The rearrangement joins TRBV11-2 to TRBJ2-7; TRBD2 agrees at 15 bases. The CDR3 extends over 14 amino acids. V lost 8 bases, J lost 4 bases, and 3 bases stayed unmatched. The germline V gene has CDR1 SGHAT and CDR2 FQNNGV. In DNA form, the CDR3 reads TGTGCCAGCGGACTAGCGGGAGGGCAGTACGAGCAGTACTTC. Protein product: CASGLAGGQYEQYF.

The chain links TRBV19 to TRBJ2-7, with 11 bases aligning to TRBD1. This CDR3 region has 14 residues. Trimming removed 3 bases from V and 3 bases from J; junction bases left unmatched: 1. Per germline, CDR1 LNHDA and CDR2 SQIVND (reference sequence). CDR3 nucleotide sequence: TGTGCCAGTAGTATGGACAGGGGGCGCTACGAGCAGTACTTC. Encoded protein: CASSMDRGRYEQYF.

This rearrangement joins TRBV20-1 to TRBJ1-2; possible D gene TRBD1, 5 bases. Germline V CDR1 and CDR2: DFQATT, SNEGSKA (reference sequence). This CDR3 has 13 amino acids. Trimming removed 3 bases from V and 7 bases from J, with 15 bases in between. The CDR3 is CSASQAGRGGYTF. The CDR3 DNA reads as TGCAGTGCTAGTCAAGCGGGGAGGGGTGGCTACACCTTC.

The rearrangement uses TRBV28 and TRBJ1-4, with a possible D match to TRBD1 (5 bases). V dropped 2 bases and J dropped 0 bases, with 13 bases sitting between them. Germline-derived CDR1 and CDR2 are MDHEN and SYDVKM. The CDR3 length is 17 residues. For the CDR3, the DNA is TGTGCCAGCAGTTTAATGGAGGGGAGGGCAACTAATGAAAAACTGTTTTTT. This encodes CASSLMEGRATNEKLFF.

This chain joins TRBV2 and TRBJ1-3; D remains unclear. CDR3 length: 15 residues. Germline CDR1 SNHLY, CDR2 FYNNEI. Trimming removed 1 base from V and 8 bases from J, with 15 bases in between. This CDR3 is CASSEGLSPLDTIYF. CDR3 sequence (DNA): TGTGCCAGCAGTGAAGGGCTGAGCCCCTTAGACACCATATATTTT.

The rearrangement uses TRBV21-1 and TRBJ2-1; the table's D call of TRBD2 was not tested on the DNA. TRBV21-1 is classified as a pseudogene. This CDR3 has 23 residues. The CDR3 loop is CASSKVAGTSGSLLLSSYNEQFF. DNA of the CDR3: TGTGCCAGCAGCAAAGTTGCCGGGACTAGCGGGTCCTTGCTTCTTAGCTCCTACAATGAGCAGTTCTTC.

This clone showed up just a few times. The chain uses TRBV6-2 or TRBV6-3 and TRBJ1-2; D might be TRBD1 (5 bases). The CDR3 loop spans 12 amino acids. The V and J ends lost 3 bases and 8 bases respectively, with 10 bases between them. Per germline, CDR1 MNHEY and CDR2 SVGEGT. DNA of the CDR3: TGTGCCAGCAGTTATGAAGGGGAAGGCTACACCTTC. It is translated as CASSYEGEGYTF.

This sequence joins TRBV4-2 and TRBJ1-5; D is unclear. The CDR3 length is 16 residues. The V and J ends lost 0 bases and 3 bases respectively, with 12 bases between them. Per the germline V gene, CDR1 is LGHNA and CDR2 is YNFKEQ. The CDR3 protein is CASSQDLDGDNQPQHF. DNA for the CDR3: TGTGCCAGCAGCCAAGACTTGGACGGAGACAATCAGCCCCAGCATTTT.

The J gene is TRBJ1-1, the V gene TRBV4-3; D might be TRBD1 (5 bases). Trimming removed 0 bases from V and 3 bases from J, with 23 bases in between. The germline CDR1 and CDR2 sequences are LGHNA and YSLEER. The CDR3 loop spans 19 amino acids. The CDR3 nucleotides read TGCGCCAGCAGCCAAGATAGGGTCGGGGTTTTGGGGGGTGACACTGAAGCTTTCTTT. Its protein is CASSQDRVGVLGGDTEAFF.

This clone has just one count. V gene TRBV9 combines with J gene TRBJ2-5; D is possibly TRBD2 (7 bases). Per the germline V gene, CDR1 is SGDLS and CDR2 is YYNGEE. V gave up 0 bases and J gave up 2 bases, with 20 bases separating them. The CDR3 consists of 18 residues. The CDR3 sequence is CASSVGGSGGGLQETQYF. For the CDR3, the DNA is TGTGCCAGCAGCGTAGGTGGCAGCGGAGGGGGACTACAAGAGACCCAGTACTTC.

The chain combines TRBV28 with TRBJ2-3, with D possibly matching TRBD2 (5 bases). The V gene lost 5 bases and the J gene lost 3 bases, with 15 bases spanning the gap. The germline V gene has CDR1 MDHEN and CDR2 SYDVKM. CDR3 length equals 15 residues. The CDR3 protein is CASSPGVGKTDTQYF. The CDR3 bases are TGTGCCAGCAGTCCCGGGGTGGGGAAGACAGATACGCAGTATTTT.